The present T cell receptor (beta chain) was sequenced within a study of T-cell memory formation after mild COVID-19. Overall study results and limits: Contracting clones from day 15 to 85 had balanced CD4/CD8; later expanders favoured CD4+. That cross-reactive memory joined was suggested by some responding clones appearing in pre-infection memory.

In TCRdb, the 5' RACE reads were re-called with MiXCR into one record per CDR3 protein. The sample shows 260,000 or so distinct CDR3 sequences, around 17% of them seen only once. This clonotype came up a few times. Its antigen is unidentified. The germline V gene encodes CDR1 SGHTA and CDR2 FQGNSA. Trimming pared 6 bases from V and 6 bases from J, leaving 13 bases between. This CDR3 region has 13 residues. The clonotype originates from a man aged 18 to 29 who had mild COVID-19 (a few samples of this study predate the infection). Cell type and time point are not known. The specimen was PBMCs or a T cell subset sorted from them (not recorded which). The V call is TRBV7-2, the J call TRBJ2-3, with TRBD1 as a possible D gene (5 bases). DNA of the CDR3: TGTGCCAGCAGAACACAGGTGGGGGATACGCAGTATTTT. Amino acids: CASRTQVGDTQYF.